The 15 T cell receptor beta chains given below trace back to one sample, sequenced in a study of T cells in Graves' hyperthyroidism and ophthalmopathy. Using RNA transcripts as the source, TCR beta CDR3 regions were amplified. The TCR CDR3 was amplified in a first-round RT-PCR using the HTBI primer set. TCRdb itself ran the multiplex PCR reads through MiXCR, one entry per CDR3 protein. Of about 540,000 distinct CDR3 sequences in the sample, just over 45% were seen once. Material: peripheral blood or thyroid tissue (not recorded which). Every receptor here comes from a woman between 18 and 30 years old with Graves' hyperthyroidism.

This rearrangement joins TRBV9 to TRBJ1-2; weak D call: TRBD1 (5 bases). Germline assignment: CDR1 SGDLS and CDR2 YYNGEE. The CDR3 sequence is 15 residues long. V shed 3 bases and J shed 0 bases, with 12 bases lying between them. The CDR3 protein is CASSAGLAANYGYTF. DNA for the CDR3: TGTGCCAGCAGCGCGGGACTAGCAGCTAACTATGGCTACACCTTC.

The chain uses TRBV2 and TRBJ1-3; no reliable D call. Germline lookup yields CDR1 SNHLY and CDR2 FYNNEI. Trimming left V 9 bases short and J 0 bases short, with 18 bases between. This CDR3 is 16 amino acids long. The CDR3 DNA reads as TGTGCCAGAGACATTAGCGGATTCTACTCTGGAAACACCATATATTTT. As protein: CARDISGFYSGNTIYF.

The gene calls are TRBV27 and TRBJ1-5; no reliable D call. CDR3 length: 14 amino acids. Per the germline V gene, CDR1 is MNHEY and CDR2 is SMNVEV (reference sequence). The V end was cut by 7 bases, the J end by 0 bases, with 10 bases between. The CDR3 coding sequence is TGTGCCAGCAACCGGTTGTATAGCAATCAGCCCCAGCATTTT. Encoded protein: CASNRLYSNQPQHF.

This clonotype has a single count. This chain links TRBV4-3 with TRBJ2-6; 9 bases are a match to TRBD1. Trimming cost V 4 bases and J 1 base; bases outside gene matches: 5. Germline values: CDR1 LGHNA, CDR2 YSLEER. The CDR3 has 17 amino acids. The CDR3 DNA reads as TGCGCCAGCAGCCCCGGGACAGGGTGGTCTGGGGCCAACGTCCTGACTTTC. Protein: CASSPGTGWSGANVLTF.

This clonotype was detected ten times or more. This chain joins TRBV12-3 or TRBV12-4 and TRBJ2-2, with TRBD1 as a possible D gene (6 bases). This CDR3 is built from 16 residues. Trimming cost V 4 bases and J 5 bases, with 17 bases left between them. The CDR3 is CASSSQDKGETGELFF. The CDR3 region has the DNA TGTGCCAGCAGTTCCCAGGACAAGGGGGAGACCGGGGAGCTGTTTTTT.

This clonotype came up a few times. This sequence joins TRBV7-2 and TRBJ1-6, with 8 bases matching TRBD1. The CDR3 totals 14 residues. Germline-derived CDR1 and CDR2 are SGHTA and FQGNSA. The CDR3 DNA follows: TGTGCTAGAGGGCTACAGGGGGATAATTCACCCCTCCACTTT. Translated, it gives CARGLQGDNSPLHF.

V usage is TRBV29-1 and J usage is TRBJ1-2; 7 bases map to TRBD1. Germline assignment: CDR1 SQVTM and CDR2 ANQGSEA. The CDR3 has 13 amino acids. J gave up 5 bases and V 4 bases, and 7 bases lay outside the gene matches. CDR3 residues: CSVGGTATYGYTF. CDR3 coding DNA: TGCAGCGTTGGAGGGACAGCCACTTATGGCTACACCTTC.

This clonotype was seen at least ten times. The CDR3 nucleotides read TGTGCCAGCAGCTCAGCACCGGGCAACAAAGAAGCTTTCTTT. Its translation: CASSSAPGNKEAFF. The chain recombines TRBV7-8 with TRBJ1-1, with D hard to call. Trimming cost V 4 bases and J 8 bases, with 17 bases left between them. CDR1 and CDR2 from the germline V gene are SGHVS and FQNEAQ. This CDR3 contains 14 residues. Drawing the rest from reference TRBV7-8 and TRBJ1-1, the complete variable domain is GAGVSQSPRYKVAKRGQDVALRCDPISGHVSLFWYQQALGQGPEFLTYFQNEAQLDKSGLPSDRFFAERPEGSVSTLKIQRTQQEDSAVYLCASSSAPGNKEAFFGQGTRLTVV.

The table lists this clonotype with a few counts. The genes are TRBV4-1 and TRBJ1-1; the match to TRBD1 covers 12 bases. V was clipped by 3 bases and J by 2 bases; unmatched bases: 1. This CDR3 contains 15 residues. Germline V gene lookup returns CDR1 MGHRA and CDR2 YSYEKL. CDR3 nucleotide sequence: TGCGCCAGCAGCCAGGGACAGGGGGCAAACACTGAAGCTTTCTTT. It translates to CASSQGQGANTEAFF.

V and J are TRBV19 and TRBJ2-6, with a tentative D call TRBD2 (5 bases). The CDR3 is made up of 15 amino acids. Trimming stripped 11 bases from V and 0 bases from J, with 14 bases between. Germline V gives CDR1 LNHDA, CDR2 SQIVND (reference sequence). The CDR3 region is CALAGFRSGANVLTF. DNA of the CDR3: TGTGCCCTAGCTGGCTTCCGCTCTGGGGCCAACGTCCTGACTTTC.

This clonotype has a count of ten or more. V is TRBV6-6 and J is TRBJ2-6, with D possibly called TRBD1 or TRBD2 (5 bases each). Germline V gives CDR1 MNHNY, CDR2 SVGAGI (reference sequence). The CDR3 is made up of 19 amino acids. V lost 6 bases to trimming and J lost 0 bases, with 21 bases between them. CDR3 bases: TGTGCCAGCAGCTCACCTACGGGACCGAGCGGCTCTGGGGCCAACGTCCTGACTTTC. It specifies CASSSPTGPSGSGANVLTF.

This clonotype was recorded a few times. This chain uses TRBV5-1 with TRBJ1-2; D is uncertain. Germline values: CDR1 SGHRS, CDR2 YFSETQ. This CDR3 is 13 amino acids long. The V and J ends lost 5 bases and 5 bases respectively, with 13 bases between them. CDR3 sequence: CASSAPEDYGYTF. The CDR3 nucleotides are TGCGCCAGCAGTGCCCCGGAAGATTATGGCTACACCTTC.

This clonotype has only one observation. V usage is TRBV7-6 and J usage is TRBJ2-3; D is possibly TRBD2 (6 bases). This CDR3 has 15 amino acids. From germline, CDR1 is SGHVS and CDR2 FNYEAQ. Trimming took off 3 bases at V and 4 bases at J, with 14 bases between the two ends. Here the CDR3 DNA reads TGTGCCAGCAGCTTGAATTGGGGGGTCGCAGATACGCAGTATTTT. The encoded protein is CASSLNWGVADTQYF.

The V gene is TRBV5-1, the J gene TRBJ2-6, with D uncertain. Per germline, CDR1 SGHRS and CDR2 YFSETQ. V lost 2 bases and J 10 bases, leaving 7 bases between the germline ends. The CDR3 contains 12 residues. The CDR3 coding sequence is TGCGCCAGCAGCTTCGAAGCTAACGTCCTGACTTTC. Translation gives CASSFEANVLTF.

Remarks on this clonotype: Relative to the germline gene, one junction end is altered; a read error may explain this. The J gene is TRBJ1-3, the V gene TRBV6-6; TRBD1 might be the D (5 bases). CDR3 size: 17 residues. Germline assignment: CDR1 MNHNY and CDR2 SVGAGI (reference sequence). The CDR3 DNA sequence: TGTGCCAGCAGTTACTCGTCCCCCAGGGACTTTGGAAACGCCATATATTTT. As protein: CASSYSSPRDFGNAIYF.